Reported below is one TCR beta chain. Its antigen is as yet unknown. This sample was taken from a study of shared clonotypes between healthy human individuals. Here immunoSEQ multiplex PCR was the method, and the copy in TCRdb shows in-frame clones only, minus some. The sample shows about 2.4 million clones, roughly 93% of them seen only once. This CDR3 is 14 amino acids long. Germline CDR1 and CDR2: SGHDT and YYEEEE. J lost 1 base, V lost 4 bases, and 1 base had no gene match. Study results and limitations: Across a few donors, naive CD4 shared roughly 5.2%, naive CD8 over 3%, memory CD4 approximately 2.5%, memory CD8 around 0.36%. Naive subsets usually exceeded memory subsets in estimated richness. Represented genetic and exposure-history diversity was restricted by having few donors.

Source material: naive CD4+ T cells from PBMCs. The subset: CD45RA+ positively selected. This receptor was obtained from a man younger than 30 in good health. Some clones in this sample may be carry-over from other donors' samples. This chain joins TRBV5-6 and TRBJ2-2; 7 bases fit TRBD1. CDR3 protein: CASSRTGNTGELFF. In nucleotides, the CDR3 is TGTGCCAGCAGCAGGACAGGGAACACCGGGGAGCTGTTTTTT.